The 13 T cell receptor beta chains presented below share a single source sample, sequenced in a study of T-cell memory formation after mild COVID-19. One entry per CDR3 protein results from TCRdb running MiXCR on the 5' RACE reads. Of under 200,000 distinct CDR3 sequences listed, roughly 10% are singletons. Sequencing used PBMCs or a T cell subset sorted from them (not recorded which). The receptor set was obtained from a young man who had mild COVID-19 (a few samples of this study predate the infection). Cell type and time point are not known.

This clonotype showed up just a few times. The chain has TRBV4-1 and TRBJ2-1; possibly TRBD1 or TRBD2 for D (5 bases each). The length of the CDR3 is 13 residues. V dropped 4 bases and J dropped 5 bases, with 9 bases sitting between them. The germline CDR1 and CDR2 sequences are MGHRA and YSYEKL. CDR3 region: CASSRDVNNEQFF. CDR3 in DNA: TGCGCCAGCAGCCGGGACGTTAACAATGAGCAGTTCTTC.

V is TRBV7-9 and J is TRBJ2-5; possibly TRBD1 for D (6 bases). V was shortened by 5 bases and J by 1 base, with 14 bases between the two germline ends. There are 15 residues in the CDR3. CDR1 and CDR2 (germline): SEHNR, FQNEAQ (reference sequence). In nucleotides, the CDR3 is TGTGCCAGCAGCACTATTGGACAGCCCCAAGAGACCCAGTACTTC. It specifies CASSTIGQPQETQYF.

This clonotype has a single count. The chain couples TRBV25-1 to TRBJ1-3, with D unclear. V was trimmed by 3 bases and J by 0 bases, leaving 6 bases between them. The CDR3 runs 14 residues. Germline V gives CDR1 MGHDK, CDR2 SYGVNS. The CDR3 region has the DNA TGTGCCAGCAGTGACAGACACTCTGGAAACACCATATATTTT. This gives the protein CASSDRHSGNTIYF. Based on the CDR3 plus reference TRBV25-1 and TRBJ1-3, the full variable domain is EADIYQTPRYLVIGTGKKITLECSQTMGHDKMYWYQQDPGMELHLIHYSYGVNSTEKGDLSSESTVSRIRTEHFPLTLESARPSHTSQYLCASSDRHSGNTIYFGEGSWLTVV.

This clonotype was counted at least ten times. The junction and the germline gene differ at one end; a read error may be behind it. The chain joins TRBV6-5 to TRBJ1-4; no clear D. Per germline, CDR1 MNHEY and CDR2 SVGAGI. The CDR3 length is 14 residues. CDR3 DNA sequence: TGTGCCAGCAGACTCACGAGGTCTAAAGAAAAACTGTTTTTT. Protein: CASRLTRSKEKLFF.

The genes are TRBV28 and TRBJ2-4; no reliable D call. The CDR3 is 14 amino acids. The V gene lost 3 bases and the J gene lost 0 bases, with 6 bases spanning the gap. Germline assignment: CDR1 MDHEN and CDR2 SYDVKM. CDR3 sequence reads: CASSLRLAKNIQYF. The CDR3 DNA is TGTGCCAGCAGTTTGAGACTAGCCAAAAACATTCAGTACTTC.

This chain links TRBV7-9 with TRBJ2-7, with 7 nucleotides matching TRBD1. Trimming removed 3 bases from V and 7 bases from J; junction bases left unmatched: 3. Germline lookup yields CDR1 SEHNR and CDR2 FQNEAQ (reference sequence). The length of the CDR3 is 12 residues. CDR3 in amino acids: CASSLRGQEQYV. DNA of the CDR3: TGTGCCAGCAGCTTGAGGGGGCAAGAGCAGTACGTC.

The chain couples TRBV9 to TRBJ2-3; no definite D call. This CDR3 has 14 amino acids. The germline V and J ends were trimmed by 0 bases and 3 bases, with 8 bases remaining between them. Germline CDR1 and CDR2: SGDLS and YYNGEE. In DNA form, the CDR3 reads TGTGCCAGCAGCGTAGAGGACCCGACAGATACGCAGTATTTT. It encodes CASSVEDPTDTQYF.

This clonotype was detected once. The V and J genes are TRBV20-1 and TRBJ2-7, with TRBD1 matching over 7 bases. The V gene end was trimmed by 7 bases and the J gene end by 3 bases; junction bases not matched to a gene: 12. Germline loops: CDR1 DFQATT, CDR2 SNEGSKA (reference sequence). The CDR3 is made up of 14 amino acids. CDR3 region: CSDRSGTVFYEQYF. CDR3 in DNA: TGCAGTGACAGATCCGGGACAGTATTCTACGAGCAGTACTTC.

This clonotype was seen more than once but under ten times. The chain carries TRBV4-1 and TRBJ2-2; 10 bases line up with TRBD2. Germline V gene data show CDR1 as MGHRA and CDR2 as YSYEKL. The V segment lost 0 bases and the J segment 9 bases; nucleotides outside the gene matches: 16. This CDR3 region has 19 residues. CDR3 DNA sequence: TGCGCCAGCAGCCAAGATCAAGCGGGGGGGCGAGTTGGTGTCAGGGAGCTGTTTTTT. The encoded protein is CASSQDQAGGRVGVRELFF.

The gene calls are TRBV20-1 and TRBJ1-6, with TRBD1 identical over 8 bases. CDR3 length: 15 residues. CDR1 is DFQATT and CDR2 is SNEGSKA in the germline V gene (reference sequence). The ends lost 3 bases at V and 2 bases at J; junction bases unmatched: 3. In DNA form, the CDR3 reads TGCAGTGCTAGCCCAGGGGGCACCTATAATTCACCCCTCCACTTT. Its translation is CSASPGGTYNSPLHF.

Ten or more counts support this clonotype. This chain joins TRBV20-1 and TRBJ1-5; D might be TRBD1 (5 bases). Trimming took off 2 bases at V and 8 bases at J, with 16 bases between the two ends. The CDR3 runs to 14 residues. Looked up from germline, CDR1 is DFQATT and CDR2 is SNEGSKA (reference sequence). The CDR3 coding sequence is TGCAGTGCTAGAAAAGGGGCGGAGGGGAAGCCCCAGCATTTT. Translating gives CSARKGAEGKPQHF.

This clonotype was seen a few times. In DNA, the CDR3 is TGCGCCAGCAGCTTGGGGGTACCTAATGAAAAACTGTTTTTT. Residues: CASSLGVPNEKLFF. The chain combines TRBV5-1 with TRBJ1-4; no firm D call. Trimming took off 0 bases at V and 3 bases at J, with 6 bases between the two ends. Germline values: CDR1 SGHRS, CDR2 YFSETQ. The CDR3 runs 14 residues. Using reference TRBV5-1 and TRBJ1-4 for the parts outside the CDR3, the full variable domain is KAGVTQTPRYLIKTRGQQVTLSCSPISGHRSVSWYQQTPGQGLQFLFEYFSETQRNKGNFPGRFSGRQFSNSRSEMNVSTLELGDSALYLCASSLGVPNEKLFFGSGTQLSVL.

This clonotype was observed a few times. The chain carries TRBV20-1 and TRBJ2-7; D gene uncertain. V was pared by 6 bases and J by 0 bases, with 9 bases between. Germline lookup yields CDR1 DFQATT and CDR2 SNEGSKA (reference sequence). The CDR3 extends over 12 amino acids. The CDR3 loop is CSARKSSYEQYF. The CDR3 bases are TGCAGTGCCCGTAAGAGCTCCTACGAGCAGTACTTC.